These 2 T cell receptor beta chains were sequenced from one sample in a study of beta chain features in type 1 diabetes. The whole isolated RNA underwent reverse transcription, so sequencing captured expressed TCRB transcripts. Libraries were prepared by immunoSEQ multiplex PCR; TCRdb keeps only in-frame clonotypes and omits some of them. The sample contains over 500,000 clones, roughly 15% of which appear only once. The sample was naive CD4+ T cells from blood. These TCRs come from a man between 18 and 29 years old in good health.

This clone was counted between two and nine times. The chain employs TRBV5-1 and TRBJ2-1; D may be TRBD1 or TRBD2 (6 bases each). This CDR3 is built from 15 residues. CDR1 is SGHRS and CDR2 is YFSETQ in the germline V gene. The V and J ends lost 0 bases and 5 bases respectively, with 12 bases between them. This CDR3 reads CASSLEGGWHNEQFF. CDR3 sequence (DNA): TGCGCCAGCAGCTTGGAAGGGGGGTGGCACAATGAGCAGTTCTTC.

CDR3 region: CASSIDRTANYGYTF. The CDR3 region has the DNA TGTGCCAGCAGCATCGACAGGACTGCTAACTATGGCTACACCTTC. V usage is TRBV7-2 and J usage is TRBJ1-2; TRBD1 might be the D (6 bases). This CDR3 contains 15 residues. Trimming took 5 bases from V and 0 from J, leaving 13 bases between them. The germline CDR1 and CDR2 sequences are SGHTA and FQGNSA.